These 30 T cell receptor beta chains came from one sample sequenced in a study of ipilimumab plus nivolumab after autologous stem cell transplantation. Generated by immunoSEQ multiplex PCR, the TCRdb table keeps only in-frame clones and is missing some. Altogether just over 40,000 clones are present, 80% to 95% being singletons, with the ten largest covering approximately 1%. Sequencing was performed on PBMCs, taken in a trial of ipilimumab plus nivolumab as post-transplant consolidation. The source of these receptors is a male donor with multiple myeloma.

V gene TRBV4-1 combines with J gene TRBJ1-2; D is undetermined. The germline gives CDR1 MGHRA, CDR2 YSYEKL. The CDR3 loop spans 19 amino acids. Trimming took 1 base from V and 1 from J, leaving 22 bases between them. The CDR3 sequence is CASSQVRSRVPLYNYGYTF. For the CDR3, the DNA is TGCGCCAGCAGCCAAGTCCGGTCAAGGGTTCCCCTTTATAACTATGGCTACACCTTC.

The J gene is TRBJ2-7, the V gene TRBV5-1; 10 bases align to TRBD2. This CDR3 contains 16 residues. J was trimmed by 3 bases and V by 4 bases; bases with no gene match: 10. In germline, CDR1 is SGHRS, CDR2 YFSETQ. The CDR3 loop reads CASSPRWSSGGYEQYF. In DNA form, the CDR3 reads TGCGCCAGCAGCCCAAGGTGGTCTAGCGGGGGCTACGAGCAGTACTTC.

This clone is a singleton in its sample. This rearrangement joins TRBV2 to TRBJ2-1, with 7 bases lining up with TRBD2. The CDR3 is made up of 14 amino acids. With V trimmed by 6 bases and J by 3 bases, 5 bases remained unmatched. Germline lookup yields CDR1 SNHLY and CDR2 FYNNEI. The CDR3 loop is CASRIAGRYNEQFF. The DNA of the CDR3 is TGTGCCAGCAGGATAGCGGGCCGCTACAATGAGCAGTTCTTC.

The chain uses TRBV19 and TRBJ2-7; TRBD2 is a possible D gene (5 bases). This CDR3 region has 15 residues. The V end was cut by 3 bases, the J end by 0 bases, with 12 bases between. Germline loops: CDR1 LNHDA, CDR2 SQIVND (reference sequence). CDR3 DNA: TGTGCCAGTAGTATCGGGCGGGTCAGCTCCTACGAGCAGTACTTC. It encodes CASSIGRVSSYEQYF.

The chain carries TRBV7-7 and TRBJ2-5, with 11 bases fitting TRBD2. The CDR3 consists of 14 residues. J was trimmed by 5 bases and V by 3 bases; bases with no gene match: 2. CDR1 is SSHAT, CDR2 FNYEAQ, per germline (reference sequence). In DNA, the CDR3 is TGTGCCAGCAGCTTGGGACTAGCGGCGGAGACCCAGTACTTC. Amino acid sequence: CASSLGLAAETQYF.

The genes are TRBV9 and TRBJ1-1, with a weak D call TRBD1 (6 bases). The V end was cut by 2 bases, the J end by 3 bases, with 14 bases between. Germline CDR1 reads SGDLS; CDR2 reads YYNGEE. This CDR3 has 15 residues. Here the CDR3 DNA reads TGTGCCAGCAGCGTCAGGGGCAGGGTTGACACTGAAGCTTTCTTT. Its translation: CASSVRGRVDTEAFF.

This clone has a handful of counts. The gene calls are TRBV13 and TRBJ1-2; maybe TRBD1 (5 bases). In germline, CDR1 is PRHDT, CDR2 FYEKMQ (reference sequence). CDR3 length: 15 amino acids. V lost 2 bases and J 8 bases, leaving 18 bases between the germline ends. CDR3 loop: CASSLRGPGLDGYTF. Here the CDR3 DNA reads TGTGCCAGCAGCTTAAGGGGACCGGGTCTAGACGGCTACACCTTC.

The V call is TRBV28, the J call TRBJ2-4; D unresolved. From germline, CDR1 is MDHEN and CDR2 SYDVKM. The V gene lost 3 bases and the J gene lost 2 bases, with 14 bases spanning the gap. CDR3 length: 16 amino acids. The CDR3 DNA sequence: TGTGCCAGCAGTTTGACCTATACAGTGACCAAAAACATTCAGTACTTC. Its protein is CASSLTYTVTKNIQYF.

The chain combines TRBV5-6 with TRBJ1-2, with 7 bases that match TRBD1. With 1 base clipped from V and 8 bases from J, the junction kept 11 bases outside the gene matches. Germline V CDR1 and CDR2: SGHDT, YYEEEE. This CDR3 is 15 amino acids long. The CDR3 here is CASSLFDREGWGYTF. The DNA of the CDR3 is TGTGCCAGCAGCTTGTTCGACAGGGAAGGGTGGGGCTACACCTTC.

The chain links TRBV11-1 to TRBJ2-3; 7 nucleotides agree with TRBD2. Germline V gene sequence: CDR1 SGHAT, CDR2 FQDESV (reference sequence). The length of the CDR3 is 15 residues. V lost 6 bases to trimming and J lost 0 bases; unmatched junction nucleotides: 6. In DNA, the CDR3 is TGTGCCAGCAGGGGCGGGAGTGCTAGCACAGATACGCAGTATTTT. Translation gives CASRGGSASTDTQYF.

The chain employs TRBV11-1 and TRBJ2-6; weak D call: TRBD1 (6 bases). The germline V and J ends were trimmed by 3 bases and 0 bases, with 15 bases remaining between them. Germline assignment: CDR1 SGHAT and CDR2 FQDESV (reference sequence). This CDR3 is 18 amino acids long. CDR3 amino acids: CASSFEGVPLSGANVLTF. The CDR3, as DNA: TGTGCCAGCAGCTTCGAGGGGGTTCCACTCTCTGGGGCCAACGTCCTGACTTTC.

The chain employs TRBV27 and TRBJ2-7; 10 nucleotides align to TRBD2. The CDR3 is 15 amino acids. Germline assignment: CDR1 MNHEY and CDR2 SMNVEV (reference sequence). Unmatched junction bases numbered 5, after V lost 3 bases and J lost 3 bases. The CDR3 DNA is TGTGCCAGCAGTTTCACACTAGCGGGAATCTACGAGCAGTACTTC. Amino acid sequence: CASSFTLAGIYEQYF.

The rearrangement links TRBV27 to TRBJ2-5; possibly TRBD1 for D (5 bases). Germline V gene sequence: CDR1 MNHEY, CDR2 SMNVEV (reference sequence). This CDR3 has 14 residues. The V and J ends lost 3 bases and 2 bases respectively, with 10 bases between them. The chain's CDR3 is CASSFSQGQETQYF. CDR3 DNA sequence: TGTGCCAGCAGTTTTTCTCAGGGTCAAGAGACCCAGTACTTC.

Here the CDR3 reads CASSLGQGTYNEQFF. The DNA for the CDR3 is TGTGCCAGCAGCCTGGGACAGGGCACCTACAATGAGCAGTTCTTC. V and J are TRBV9 and TRBJ2-1; 9 positions agree with TRBD1. CDR1 SGDLS and CDR2 YYNGEE come from the germline V gene. The V segment lost 4 bases and the J segment 2 bases; nucleotides outside the gene matches: 4. This CDR3 is 15 amino acids long.

This clone was detected only a few times. The rearrangement links TRBV18 to TRBJ2-1; no clear D. Germline V gene lookup returns CDR1 KGHSH and CDR2 LQKENI. V lost 1 base and J 4 bases, leaving 5 bases between the germline ends. The CDR3 has 13 amino acids. The CDR3: CASSPQVYNEQFF. CDR3 in DNA: TGTGCCAGCTCACCACAGGTTTACAATGAGCAGTTCTTC.

The chain is built from TRBV11-3 and TRBJ2-1; 10 bases line up with TRBD2. The CDR3 runs 16 residues. In germline, CDR1 is SGHNT, CDR2 YENEEA. The ends lost 3 bases at V and 5 bases at J; junction bases unmatched: 7. CDR3 sequence: CASSFSIAGGNNEQFF. The CDR3 DNA follows: TGTGCCAGCAGCTTCTCAATAGCGGGGGGAAACAATGAGCAGTTCTTC.

The gene calls are TRBV28 and TRBJ2-5, with D possibly being TRBD1 (5 bases). V gave up 3 bases and J gave up 1 base, with 12 bases separating them. CDR3 length: 15 residues. Germline V gene lookup returns CDR1 MDHEN and CDR2 SYDVKM. The CDR3 DNA reads TGTGCCAGCAGTTTCCGTGTAGGGGTCCAAGAGACCCAGTACTTC. This gives the protein CASSFRVGVQETQYF.

This chain uses TRBV15 with TRBJ2-1; 11 bases fit TRBD2. The V gene end was trimmed by 1 base and the J gene end by 7 bases; junction bases not matched to a gene: 6. Germline V gene data show CDR1 as LNHNV and CDR2 as YYDKDF (reference sequence). This CDR3 contains 16 residues. The CDR3 sequence: CATSRGQLAGDNEQFF. CDR3 DNA: TGTGCCACCAGCAGAGGCCAACTAGCGGGAGATAATGAGCAGTTCTTC.

J is TRBJ2-2 and V is TRBV4-2, with 8 bases that match TRBD2. The CDR3 runs 16 residues. The J segment lost 4 bases and the V segment lost 3 bases, leaving 7 bases of the junction unmatched. CDR1 and CDR2 from the germline V gene are LGHNA and YNFKEQ. CDR3 sequence (DNA): TGTGCCAGCAGCCATCCGGGGGGGCACGGCACCGGGGAGCTGTTTTTT. This encodes CASSHPGGHGTGELFF.

This clone appeared once. The rearrangement links TRBV2 to TRBJ1-5; tentative D call: TRBD1 (6 bases). V was cut by 0 bases and J by 7 bases, with 19 bases left in between. The germline V gene encodes CDR1 SNHLY and CDR2 FYNNEI. The CDR3 totals 17 residues. The chain's CDR3 is CASSEARYREFEQPQHF. The DNA for the CDR3 is TGTGCCAGCAGTGAAGCGCGGTACAGGGAGTTTGAGCAGCCCCAGCATTTT.

This clone was detected once. V gene TRBV19 combines with J gene TRBJ2-5, with a tentative D call TRBD1 (5 bases). This CDR3 has 13 amino acids. Germline CDR1 LNHDA, CDR2 SQIVND (reference sequence). The ends were cut back, 1 base at V and 4 bases at J, with 7 bases in the middle. The CDR3 DNA reads TGTGCCAGTAGTATAGGTCAGGGAGAGACCCAGTACTTC. It is translated as CASSIGQGETQYF.

This clone was detected only once. The CDR3 DNA follows: TGTGCCAGCAGCCCGGGACGGTTTAAGGGCTACACCTTC. This sequence encodes CASSPGRFKGYTF. The V and J genes are TRBV28 and TRBJ1-2; possibly TRBD1 for D (5 bases). This CDR3 contains 13 residues. Germline CDR1 is MDHEN and CDR2 is SYDVKM. V lost 6 bases to trimming and J lost 8 bases, with 16 bases between them.

The chain uses TRBV10-2 and TRBJ2-1; TRBD2 matches at 10 bases. This CDR3 is built from 17 residues. From germline, CDR1 is WSHSY and CDR2 SAAADI. V shed 0 bases, J shed 2 bases, and the junction held 4 bases outside the gene matches. The DNA for the CDR3 is TGCGCCAGCAGTGAGTCGCTTAGCGGGGGGCCCTACAATGAGCAGTTCTTC. It translates to CASSESLSGGPYNEQFF.

This chain joins TRBV18 and TRBJ2-5; no firm D call. Trimming cost V 3 bases and J 4 bases, with 6 bases left between them. The CDR3 runs to 12 residues. Germline V gives CDR1 KGHSH, CDR2 LQKENI. CDR3 protein: CASSPGGETQYF. The CDR3 DNA sequence: TGTGCCAGCTCACCGGGCGGAGAGACCCAGTACTTC.

This clone was detected only once. The chain carries TRBV6-5 and TRBJ2-1; D might be TRBD1 (5 bases). This CDR3 region has 15 residues. From germline, CDR1 is MNHEY and CDR2 SVGAGI. Trimming stripped 0 bases from V and 8 bases from J, with 14 bases between. As DNA, the CDR3 is TGTGCCAGCAGTTACTCATACTGGGGCGGCGATGAGCAGTTCTTC. It codes for CASSYSYWGGDEQFF.

This sequence joins TRBV28 and TRBJ1-5, with TRBD1 identical over 7 bases. The V gene end was trimmed by 4 bases and the J gene end by 2 bases; junction bases not matched to a gene: 14. The germline gives CDR1 MDHEN, CDR2 SYDVKM. This CDR3 spans 18 amino acids. CDR3 residues: CASSSHLTTGLGNQPQHF. The CDR3 bases are TGTGCCAGCAGTTCCCACCTAACGACAGGGTTAGGCAATCAGCCCCAGCATTTT. Full variable domain (outside the CDR3, taken from reference TRBV28 and TRBJ1-5): DVKVTQSSRYLVKRTGEKVFLECVQDMDHENMFWYRQDPGLGLRLIYFSYDVKMKEKGDIPEGYSVSREKKERFSLILESASTNQTSMYLCASSSHLTTGLGNQPQHFGDGTRLSIL.

The chain employs TRBV6-5 and TRBJ2-3; D is tentatively TRBD1 or TRBD2 (6 bases each). CDR1 MNHEY and CDR2 SVGAGI come from the germline V gene. The V gene lost 2 bases and the J gene lost 5 bases, with 14 bases spanning the gap. The CDR3 is made up of 15 amino acids. CDR3 coding DNA: TGTGCCAGCAGTTACGGGGGGCGCGGTGTAGATACGCAGTATTTT. It translates to CASSYGGRGVDTQYF.

The CDR3 DNA is TGTGCCAGTAGGCGAAAGGGGACGGTAAGCACAGATACGCAGTATTTT. Amino acids: CASRRKGTVSTDTQYF. This chain links TRBV19 with TRBJ2-3; D possibly uses TRBD1 or TRBD2 (5 bases each). The CDR3 contains 16 residues. V shed 6 bases and J shed 0 bases, with 16 bases lying between them. Germline assignment: CDR1 LNHDA and CDR2 SQIVND (reference sequence).

Written as DNA, the CDR3 is TGTGCCTTAAATGAGCAGTTCTTC. This translates into CALNEQFF. The V call is TRBV28, the J call TRBJ2-1; D is unclear. The CDR3 sequence is 8 residues long. V was shortened by 11 bases and J by 7 bases, with 3 bases between the two germline ends. Germline V gives CDR1 MDHEN, CDR2 SYDVKM.

V is TRBV19 and J is TRBJ2-1; D is perhaps TRBD1 (5 bases). From germline, CDR1 is LNHDA and CDR2 SQIVND (reference sequence). V was clipped by 6 bases and J by 4 bases, with 7 bases between them. The CDR3 has 12 amino acids. The CDR3 coding sequence is TGTGCCAGTAGCACAGGATACAATGAGCAGTTCTTC. Its translation: CASSTGYNEQFF.